This T cell receptor (beta chain) was captured by sequencing in a study of cytotoxic CD8 clonotypes in ibrutinib-treated CLL. Study-wide context: Samples showed on average about 280,000 productive templates and 90,000 or so productive rearrangements.

A few counts support this clone. The germline CDR1 and CDR2 sequences are MNHNS and SASEGT. The CDR3 totals 14 residues. V lost 5 bases and J lost 2, with 10 bases in between. This table comes from immunoSEQ multiplex PCR, and its TCRdb copy is limited to in-frame clones, with some not included. The sample holds some 170,000 clones, 70% to 90% seen once. The genes are TRBV6-1 and TRBJ1-5; D perhaps matches TRBD1 (6 bases). Sequencing was performed on PBMCs, taken at disease progression, from a patient treated with ibrutinib. This clonotype originated in a human donor with chronic lymphocytic leukemia. The CDR3 DNA follows: TGTGCCAGCAGTTTCAGGGGTGGCAATCAGCCCCAGCATTTT. As protein: CASSFRGGNQPQHF.